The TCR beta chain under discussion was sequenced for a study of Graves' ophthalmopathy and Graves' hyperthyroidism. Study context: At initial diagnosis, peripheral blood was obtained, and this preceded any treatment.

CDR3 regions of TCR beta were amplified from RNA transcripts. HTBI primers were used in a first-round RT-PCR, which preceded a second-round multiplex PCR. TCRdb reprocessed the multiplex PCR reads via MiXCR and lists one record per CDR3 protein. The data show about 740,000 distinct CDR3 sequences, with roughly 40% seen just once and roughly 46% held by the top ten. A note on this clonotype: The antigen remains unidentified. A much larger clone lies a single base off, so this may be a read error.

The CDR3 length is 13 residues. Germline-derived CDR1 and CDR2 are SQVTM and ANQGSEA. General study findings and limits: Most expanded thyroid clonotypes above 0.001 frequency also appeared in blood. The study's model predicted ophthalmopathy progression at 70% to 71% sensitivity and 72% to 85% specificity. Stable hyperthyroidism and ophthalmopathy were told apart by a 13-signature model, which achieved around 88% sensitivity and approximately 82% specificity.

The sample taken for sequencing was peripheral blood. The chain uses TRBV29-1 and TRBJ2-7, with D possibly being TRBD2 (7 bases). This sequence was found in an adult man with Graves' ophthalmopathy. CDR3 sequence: CSVELGGGYERYF. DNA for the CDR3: TGCAGCGTTGAACTGGGGGGGGGCTACGAGCGGTACTTC.